This T cell receptor beta chain was identified during a study of beta chain features in type 1 diabetes. Isolated RNA was reverse transcribed in full, so expressed TCRB transcripts were sequenced. Repertoires were generated with immunoSEQ multiplex PCR, while TCRdb's copy carries only in-frame clones and drops some. The table shows roughly 400,000 clones, with over 8.5% occurring only once. A single heparinised draw of about 100 mL on average was taken per donor. Each sorted population was over 95% pure. The study, taken as a whole, reports: Researchers report that Type 1 diabetes patients had moderately but significantly shorter TCRB CDR3s across all four CD4+ subsets. VDJ junctions from type 1 diabetes patients carried fewer insertions and larger deletions. Among patients, naive, central memory and Treg TCRB repertoires appeared more similar than among healthy donors.

The length of the CDR3 is 12 residues. Germline CDR1 is LNHNV and CDR2 is YYDKDF (reference sequence). V was trimmed by 1 base and J by 7 bases, leaving 7 bases between them. Comments on this clone: Its antigen is still unknown.

The chain employs TRBV15 and TRBJ2-5; D remains unclear. This receptor was identified in a man younger than 45 with type 1 diabetes. Sequencing input: central memory CD4+ T cells from blood. The CDR3 here is CATSRAGVTQYF. CDR3 DNA sequence: TGTGCCACCAGCAGAGCGGGTGTGACCCAGTACTTC. The variable domain in full, with the rest retrieved from reference TRBV15 and TRBJ2-5, is DAMVIQNPRYQVTQFGKPVTLSCSQTLNHNVMYWYQQKSSQAPKLLFHYYDKDFNNEADTPDNFQSRRPNTSFCFLDIRSPGLGDTAMYLCATSRAGVTQYFGPGTRLLVL.